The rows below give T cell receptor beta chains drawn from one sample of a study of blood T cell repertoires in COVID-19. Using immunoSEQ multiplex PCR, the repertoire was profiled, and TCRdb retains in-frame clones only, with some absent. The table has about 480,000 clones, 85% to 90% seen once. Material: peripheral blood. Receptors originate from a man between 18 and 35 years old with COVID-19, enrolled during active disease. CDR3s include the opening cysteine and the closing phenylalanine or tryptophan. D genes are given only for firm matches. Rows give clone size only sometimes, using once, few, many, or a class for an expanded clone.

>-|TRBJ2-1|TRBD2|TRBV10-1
TGCGCCAGCAGTTTTAGGACTAGCGGATACAATGAGCAGTTCTTC
CASSFRTSGYNEQFF
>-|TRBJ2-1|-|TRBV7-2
TGTGCCAGCAGCTTAAACTGGCGGTCTGAGCAGTTCTTC
CASSLNWRSEQFF
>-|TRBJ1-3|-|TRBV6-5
TGTGCCAGCGTATCGGGGGGCTCTGGAAACACCATATATTTT
CASVSGGSGNTIYF
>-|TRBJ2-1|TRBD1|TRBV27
TGTGCCAGCAGTTCTAACAGGGGAAACAATGAGCAGTTCTTC
CASSSNRGNNEQFF
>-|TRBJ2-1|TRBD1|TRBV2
TGTGCCAGCAGTGCGGAGAGACAGGGGTCAAATGAGCAGTTCTTC
CASSAERQGSNEQFF
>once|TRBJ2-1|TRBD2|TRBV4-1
TGCGCCAGCAGCCAATATTCGACTAGCGGGAGGGCAGATAATGAGCAGTTCTTC
CASSQYSTSGRADNEQFF
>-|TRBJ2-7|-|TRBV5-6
TGTGCCAGCAGCTTGGTGGCAGGGGGGCCCTACGAGCAGTACTTC
CASSLVAGGPYEQYF
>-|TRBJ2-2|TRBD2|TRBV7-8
TGTGCCAGCAGCCCAACGATCGGGACTAGCGGGGTGCGGGAGCTGTTTTTT
CASSPTIGTSGVRELFF
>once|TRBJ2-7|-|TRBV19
TGTGCCAGTAGCAATCCGGGACTCCTTTTCTACGAGCAGTACTTC
CASSNPGLLFYEQYF
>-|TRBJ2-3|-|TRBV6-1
TGTGCCAGCAGTGAACGATATAGCATTCCAGATACGCAGTATTTT
CASSERYSIPDTQYF
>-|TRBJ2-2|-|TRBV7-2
TGTGCCAGCAGCTTAGGGGCTGCGAACACCGGGGAGCTGTTTTTT
CASSLGAANTGELFF
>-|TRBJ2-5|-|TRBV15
TGTGCCACCAGCAGAGATCGAGGAGGGGGCAGAGAGACCCAGTACTTC
CATSRDRGGGRETQYF
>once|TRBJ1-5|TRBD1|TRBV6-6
TGTGCCAGCAGTTACCTAGACAGGGGAGGAGGTCAGCCCCAGCATTTT
CASSYLDRGGGQPQHF
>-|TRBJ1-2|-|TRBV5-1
TGCGCCAGCAGCCCTAGCCCAGGCTCAAGTTATGGCTACACCTTC
CASSPSPGSSYGYTF
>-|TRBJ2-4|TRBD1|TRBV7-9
TGTGCCAGCAGCCGCCCGACAGGGTACATTCAGTACTTC
CASSRPTGYIQYF
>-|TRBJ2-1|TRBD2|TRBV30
TGTGCCTGGAGTCAACTTAAACCGGGAGGCCGGGGTGAGCAGTTCTTC
CAWSQLKPGGRGEQFF
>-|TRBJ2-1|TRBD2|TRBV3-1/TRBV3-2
TGTGCCAGCAGCCAAAGAACGAAGAGAGCGGGGGTGTTCTCCTACAATGAGCAGTTCTTC
CASSQRTKRAGVFSYNEQFF
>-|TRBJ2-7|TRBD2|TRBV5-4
TGTGCCAGCAGCCCGGCGGCTAGCGGGACGAGAATCTACGAGCAGTACTTC
CASSPAASGTRIYEQYF
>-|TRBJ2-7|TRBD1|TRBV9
TGTGCCAGCAGCTCTCCCGGGACAGAAGTCTACGAGCAGTACTTC
CASSSPGTEVYEQYF
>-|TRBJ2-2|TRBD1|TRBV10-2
TGCGCCAGCAGTGCGGGACAGGGGCCTTCCACCGGGGAGCTGTTTTTT
CASSAGQGPSTGELFF
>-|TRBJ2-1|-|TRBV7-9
TGTGCCAGCAGCCTGCTCGGAGGGCGATACAATGAGCAGTTCTTC
CASSLLGGRYNEQFF
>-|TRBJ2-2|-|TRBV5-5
TGTGCCAGCAGCTTATTTTTAAGGAGAGTCAACACCGGGGAGCTGTTTTTT
CASSLFLRRVNTGELFF
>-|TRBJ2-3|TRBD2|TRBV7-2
TGTGCCAGCAGCCAGGGGCTAGCGGGAGCTTTAGATACGCAGTATTTT
CASSQGLAGALDTQYF
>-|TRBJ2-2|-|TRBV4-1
TGCGCCAGCAGCCAAGCCGGCACCGGGGAGCTGTTTTTT
CASSQAGTGELFF
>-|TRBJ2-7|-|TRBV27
TGTGCCAGCAGTTTAACTAGCCGGGACCGTAACTACTTC
CASSLTSRDRNYF
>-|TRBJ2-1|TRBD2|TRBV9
TGTGCCAGCAGCGTGACGACTAGCGGGAGAGGATACAATGAGCAGTTCTTC
CASSVTTSGRGYNEQFF
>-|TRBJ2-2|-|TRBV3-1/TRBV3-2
TGTGCCAGCAGCCAAGGGAGACCCGGGGAGCTGTTTTTT
CASSQGRPGELFF
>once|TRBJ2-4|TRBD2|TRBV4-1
TGCGCCAGCAGCCAAGAGTCTAGCGGGAGGGCCGGGGTCAAAAACATTCAGTACTTC
CASSQESSGRAGVKNIQYF
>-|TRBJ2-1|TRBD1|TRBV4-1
TGCGCCAGCAGCCAGCCCGGGACAGGGAGTACAAATGAGCAGTTCTTC
CASSQPGTGSTNEQFF
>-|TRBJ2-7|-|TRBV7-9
TGTGCCAGCAGCCCCAGCCGCTCGGCAGGTACAGTTTACGAGCAGTACTTC
CASSPSRSAGTVYEQYF
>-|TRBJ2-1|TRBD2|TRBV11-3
TGTGCCAGCAGCCGGGGGGGTAGGGCTTGGCAGTTCTTC
CASSRGGRAWQFF
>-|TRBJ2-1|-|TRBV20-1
TGCAGTGCTAGTAGCGGCTCCTACAATGAGCAGTTCTTC
CSASSGSYNEQFF
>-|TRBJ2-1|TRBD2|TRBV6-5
TGTGCCAGCGGGGGACTAGTCCAAGGCAATGAGCAGTTCTTC
CASGGLVQGNEQFF
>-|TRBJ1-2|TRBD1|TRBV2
TGTGCCAGCAGTGCCTGGACAGGGCGGAGTGGCTACACCTTC
CASSAWTGRSGYTF
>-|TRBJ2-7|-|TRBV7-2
TGTGCCAGCAGCTCCCGGACAGCCAGCTACGAGCAGTACTTC
CASSSRTASYEQYF
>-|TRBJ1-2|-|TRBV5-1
TGCGCCAGCAGCTTAGGGTCAAACAGGGTTAACTATGGCTACACCTTC
CASSLGSNRVNYGYTF
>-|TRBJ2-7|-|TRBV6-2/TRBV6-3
TGTGCCAGCAGTTATAGGAGGGAAGCCGACGAGCAGTACTTC
CASSYRREADEQYF
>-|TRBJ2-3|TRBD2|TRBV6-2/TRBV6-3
TGTGCCAGCAGTCAAACACAACTAGCGGGGGCCCCACCAGATACGCAGTATTTT
CASSQTQLAGAPPDTQYF
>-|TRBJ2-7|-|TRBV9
TGTGCCAGCAGCGCCTATCAGGGGCACTCCTACGAGCAGTACTTC
CASSAYQGHSYEQYF
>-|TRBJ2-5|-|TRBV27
TGTGCCAGCAGTTCCGACAGTCAAGAGACCCAGTACTTC
CASSSDSQETQYF